The 7 T cell receptor beta chains below come from one sample, sequenced in a study of T cell responses to AZD1222 COVID-19 vaccine. Some clones are missing from TCRdb's copy, which holds only in-frame ones; the method was immunoSEQ multiplex PCR. The sample holds 130,000 or so clones; roughly 88% are singletons and the top ten take about 9.8%. The source was peripheral blood, collected on day 0 of AZD1222 vaccination. The origin of the receptors is an adult in good health.

The J gene is TRBJ2-7, the V gene TRBV7-6; D might be TRBD2 (6 bases). Germline loops: CDR1 SGHVS, CDR2 FNYEAQ. Trimming pared 5 bases from V and 3 bases from J, leaving 17 bases between. The CDR3 sequence is 15 residues long. This CDR3 is CASSHDGGTGYEQYF. DNA of the CDR3: TGTGCCAGCAGCCATGACGGAGGGACGGGCTACGAGCAGTACTTC.

V and J are TRBV28 and TRBJ2-2; 7 positions match TRBD1. The CDR3 consists of 13 residues. J gave up 5 bases and V 5 bases, and 2 bases lay outside the gene matches. CDR1 is MDHEN, CDR2 SYDVKM, per germline. In nucleotides, the CDR3 is TGTGCCAGCAGTCTACAGGGGACCGGGGAGCTGTTTTTT. It encodes CASSLQGTGELFF.

This rearrangement joins TRBV10-1 to TRBJ1-6; 8 bases are a match to TRBD1. Germline trimming cut 2 bases from V and 1 base from J; bases unmatched to any gene: 16. Germline CDR1 is WNHNN and CDR2 is SYGVQD (reference sequence). The CDR3 is made up of 21 amino acids. Here the CDR3 reads CASSEVAGGAGRASYNSPLHF. The CDR3, as DNA: TGCGCCAGCAGTGAGGTGGCAGGGGGCGCGGGAAGGGCGTCCTATAATTCACCCCTCCACTTT.

V and J are TRBV7-2 and TRBJ2-1; TRBD2 might be the D (6 bases). This CDR3 is built from 14 residues. CDR1 is SGHTA and CDR2 is FQGNSA in the germline V gene. V lost 5 bases and J 3 bases, leaving 11 bases between the germline ends. The CDR3, as DNA: TGTGCCAGCAGCGTTCCGGGAGACTACAATGAGCAGTTCTTC. It specifies CASSVPGDYNEQFF.

CDR3 in amino acids: CASTQAGGFTDTQYF. DNA for the CDR3: TGTGCCAGTACTCAAGCGGGGGGATTCACAGATACGCAGTATTTT. The J gene is TRBJ2-3, the V gene TRBV19, with TRBD2 identical over 9 bases. The ends lost 7 bases at V and 2 bases at J; junction bases unmatched: 7. The CDR3 length is 15 residues. The germline V gene encodes CDR1 LNHDA and CDR2 SQIVND (reference sequence).

This clone is medium-sized (0.01 to 0.1%). This chain uses TRBV11-3 with TRBJ1-2; D is unclear. The V gene lost 1 base and the J gene lost 4 bases, with 10 bases spanning the gap. This CDR3 has 14 residues. Germline V gives CDR1 SGHNT, CDR2 YENEEA. The CDR3 nucleotides are TGTGCCAGCAGCTTAGGTCCCTCTAGCTATGGCTACACCTTC. Its translation: CASSLGPSSYGYTF. Full variable domain (outside the CDR3, taken from reference TRBV11-3 and TRBJ1-2): EAGVVQSPRYKIIEKKQPVAFWCNPISGHNTLYWYLQNLGQGPELLIRYENEEAVDDSQLPKDRFSAERLKGVDSTLKIQPAELGDSAVYLCASSLGPSSYGYTFGSGTRLTVV.

The chain employs TRBV5-1 and TRBJ1-2; D remains unclear. This CDR3 is built from 15 residues. The V end was cut by 0 bases, the J end by 4 bases, with 13 bases between. Germline V CDR1 and CDR2: SGHRS, YFSETQ. CDR3 protein: CASSLDPEEGYGYTF. The CDR3 DNA reads TGCGCCAGCAGCTTGGACCCCGAGGAGGGCTATGGCTACACCTTC.